The clone carrying this TCR beta chain was recorded many times. Germline and junction disagree at one end, which may indicate a read error. These data originate in a study of neurological immune-mediated disorders. MiXCR, applied by TCRdb to the 5' RACE reads, yields one record per CDR3 protein. The sample has tens of thousands of distinct CDR3 sequences; 4.5% to 5.5% are singletons. The germline V gene has CDR1 MNHEY and CDR2 SVGEGT. The CDR3 runs to 14 residues. This TCR came from a woman in her 50s with multiple sclerosis. Sequences were obtained from PBMCs. The gene calls are TRBV6-2 or TRBV6-3 and TRBJ1-5; D possibly corresponds to TRBD1 (5 bases). CDR3 residues: CASSYFWGRQPQNF. The CDR3 DNA is TGTGCCAGCAGTTATTTCTGGGGACGACAGCCCCAGAATTTT.